This TCR beta chain was sequenced during a study of blood T cell repertoires in COVID-19. Study details: Researchers got acute and convalescent COVID-19 samples from the United States, Italy and Spain. The cDNA or gDNA used as material had been derived from T cells, B-cell-depleted T cells, or PBMCs.

The CDR3 length is 13 residues. The V gene lost 5 bases and the J gene lost 5 bases, with 12 bases spanning the gap. The germline CDR1 and CDR2 sequences are SEHNR and FQNEAQ (reference sequence). Using immunoSEQ multiplex PCR, the repertoire was profiled, and TCRdb retains in-frame clones only, with some absent. The sample carries about 220,000 clones, more than 75% recorded once. The TCR originated in a man aged 50 to 60 who had recovered from COVID-19. This sequence joins TRBV7-9 and TRBJ2-5; D may be TRBD1 (6 bases). Specimen: peripheral blood. The CDR3 bases are TGTGCCAGCAGCCGAGGGGACACCGAGACCCAGTACTTC. Residues: CASSRGDTETQYF.